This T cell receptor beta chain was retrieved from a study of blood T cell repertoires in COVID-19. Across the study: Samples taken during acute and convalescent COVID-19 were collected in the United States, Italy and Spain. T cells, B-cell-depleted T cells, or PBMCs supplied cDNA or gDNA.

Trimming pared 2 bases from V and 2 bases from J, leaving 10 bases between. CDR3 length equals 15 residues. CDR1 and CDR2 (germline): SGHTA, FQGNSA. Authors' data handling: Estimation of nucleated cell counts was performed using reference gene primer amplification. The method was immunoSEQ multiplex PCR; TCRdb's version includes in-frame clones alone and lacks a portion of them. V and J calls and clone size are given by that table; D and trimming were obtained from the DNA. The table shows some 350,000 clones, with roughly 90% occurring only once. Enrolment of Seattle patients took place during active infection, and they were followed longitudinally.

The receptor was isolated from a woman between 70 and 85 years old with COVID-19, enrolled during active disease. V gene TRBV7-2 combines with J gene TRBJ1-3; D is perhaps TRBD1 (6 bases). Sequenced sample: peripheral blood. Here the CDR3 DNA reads TGTGCCAGCAGCTTAAACAGGGTAGCTGGAAACACCATATATTTT. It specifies CASSLNRVAGNTIYF.